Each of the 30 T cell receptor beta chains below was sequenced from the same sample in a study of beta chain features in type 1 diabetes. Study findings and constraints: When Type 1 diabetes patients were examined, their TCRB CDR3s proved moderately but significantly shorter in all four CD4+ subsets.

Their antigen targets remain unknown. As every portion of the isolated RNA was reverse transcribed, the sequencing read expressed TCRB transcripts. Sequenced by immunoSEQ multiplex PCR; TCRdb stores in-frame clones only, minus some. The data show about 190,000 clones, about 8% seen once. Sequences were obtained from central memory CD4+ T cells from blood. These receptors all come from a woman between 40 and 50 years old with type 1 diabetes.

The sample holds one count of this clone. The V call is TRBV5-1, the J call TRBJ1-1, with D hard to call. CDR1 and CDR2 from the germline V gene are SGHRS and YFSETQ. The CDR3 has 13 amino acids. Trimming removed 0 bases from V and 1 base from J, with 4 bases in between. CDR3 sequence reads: CASSLAWNTEAFF. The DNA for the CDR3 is TGCGCCAGCAGCTTGGCGTGGAACACTGAAGCTTTCTTT.

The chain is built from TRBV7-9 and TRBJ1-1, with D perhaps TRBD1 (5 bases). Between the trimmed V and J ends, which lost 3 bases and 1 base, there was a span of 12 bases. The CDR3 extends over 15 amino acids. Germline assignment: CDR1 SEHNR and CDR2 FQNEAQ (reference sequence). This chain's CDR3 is CASSLVTAWNTEAFF. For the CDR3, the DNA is TGTGCCAGCAGCTTGGTGACAGCCTGGAACACTGAAGCTTTCTTT.

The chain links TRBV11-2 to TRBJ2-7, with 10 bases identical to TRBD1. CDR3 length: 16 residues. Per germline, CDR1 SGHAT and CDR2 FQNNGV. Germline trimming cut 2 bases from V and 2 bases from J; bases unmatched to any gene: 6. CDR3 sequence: CASSLLRGQGTYEQYF. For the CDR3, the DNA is TGTGCCAGCAGCTTATTAAGGGGACAGGGGACCTACGAGCAGTACTTC.

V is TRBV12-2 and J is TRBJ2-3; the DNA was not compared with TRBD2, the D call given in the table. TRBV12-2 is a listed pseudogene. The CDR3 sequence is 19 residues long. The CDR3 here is CASRSAEASGRPSVDTQYF. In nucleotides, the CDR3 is TGTGCAAGTCGCTCAGCGGAGGCTAGCGGGAGGCCTTCCGTAGATACGCAGTATTTT.

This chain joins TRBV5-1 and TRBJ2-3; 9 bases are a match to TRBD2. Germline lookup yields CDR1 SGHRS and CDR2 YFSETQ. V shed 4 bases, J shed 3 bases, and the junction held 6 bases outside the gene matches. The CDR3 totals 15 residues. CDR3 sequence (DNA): TGCGCCAGCAGCCTACTAGCGGGCCTTACAGATACGCAGTATTTT. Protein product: CASSLLAGLTDTQYF.

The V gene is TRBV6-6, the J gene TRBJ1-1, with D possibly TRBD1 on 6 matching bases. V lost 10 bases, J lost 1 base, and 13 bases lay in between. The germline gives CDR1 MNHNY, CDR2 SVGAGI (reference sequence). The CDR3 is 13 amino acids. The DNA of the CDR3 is TGTGCCATCCTGAGACAGGCGAACACTGAAGCTTTCTTT. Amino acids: CAILRQANTEAFF.

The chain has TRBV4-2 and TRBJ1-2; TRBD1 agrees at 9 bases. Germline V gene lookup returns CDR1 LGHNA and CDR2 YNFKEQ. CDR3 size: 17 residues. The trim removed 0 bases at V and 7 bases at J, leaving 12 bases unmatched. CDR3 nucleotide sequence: TGTGCCAGCAGCCAAGATTTATCTAGGGGACAGGGAAGTGGCTACACCTTC. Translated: CASSQDLSRGQGSGYTF.

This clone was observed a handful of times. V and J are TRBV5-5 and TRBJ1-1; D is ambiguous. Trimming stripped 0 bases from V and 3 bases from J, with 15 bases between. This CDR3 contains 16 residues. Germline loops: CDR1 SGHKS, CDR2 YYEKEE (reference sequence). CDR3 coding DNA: TGTGCCAGCAGCTTGGAAAGATCTACTTTTGACACTGAAGCTTTCTTT. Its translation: CASSLERSTFDTEAFF.

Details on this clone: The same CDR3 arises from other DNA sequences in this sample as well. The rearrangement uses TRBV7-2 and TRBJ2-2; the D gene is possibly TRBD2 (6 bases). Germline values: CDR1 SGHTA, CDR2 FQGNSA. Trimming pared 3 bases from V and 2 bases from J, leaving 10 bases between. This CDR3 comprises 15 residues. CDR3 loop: CASSFGRGNTGELFF. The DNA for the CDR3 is TGTGCCAGCAGCTTCGGGCGGGGTAACACCGGGGAGCTGTTTTTT.

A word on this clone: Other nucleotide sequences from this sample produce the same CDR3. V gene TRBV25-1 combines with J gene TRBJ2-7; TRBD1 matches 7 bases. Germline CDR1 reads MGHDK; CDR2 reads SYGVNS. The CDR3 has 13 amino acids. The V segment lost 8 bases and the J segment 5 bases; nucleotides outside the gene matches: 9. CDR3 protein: CASGRQGTHEQYF. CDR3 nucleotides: TGTGCCAGCGGTAGACAGGGTACCCACGAGCAGTACTTC.

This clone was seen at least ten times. CDR3 coding DNA: TGCGCCAGCAGCCAAGATTCACAGGGGGCAGATACGCAGTATTTT. It specifies CASSQDSQGADTQYF. This chain joins TRBV4-3 and TRBJ2-3; 8 bases map to TRBD1. This CDR3 has 15 amino acids. The V segment lost 0 bases and the J segment 4 bases; nucleotides outside the gene matches: 3. From germline, CDR1 is LGHNA and CDR2 YSLEER.

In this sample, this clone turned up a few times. The CDR3 region is CASSQDRASTGELFF. CDR3 coding DNA: TGCGCCAGCAGCCAGGACAGGGCGAGCACCGGGGAGCTGTTTTTT. The V gene is TRBV4-1, the J gene TRBJ2-2, with TRBD1 identical over 8 bases. Germline lookup yields CDR1 MGHRA and CDR2 YSYEKL. V shed 3 bases and J 4 bases; nucleotides not matched to a gene: 4. The CDR3 spans 15 residues.

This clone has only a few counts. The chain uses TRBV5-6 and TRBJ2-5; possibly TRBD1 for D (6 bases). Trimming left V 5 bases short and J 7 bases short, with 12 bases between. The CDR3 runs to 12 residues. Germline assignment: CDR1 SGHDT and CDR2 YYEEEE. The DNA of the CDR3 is TGTGCCAGCAGATTTGGGGGCCTGACCCAGTACTTC. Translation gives CASRFGGLTQYF.

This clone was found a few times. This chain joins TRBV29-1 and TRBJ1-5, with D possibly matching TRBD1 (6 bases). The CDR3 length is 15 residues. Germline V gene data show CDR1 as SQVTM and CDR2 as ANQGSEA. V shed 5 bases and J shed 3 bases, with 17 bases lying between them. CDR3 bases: TGCAGCGTTAGCCAAGGGGGTTCCGACAATCAGCCCCAGCATTTT. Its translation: CSVSQGGSDNQPQHF. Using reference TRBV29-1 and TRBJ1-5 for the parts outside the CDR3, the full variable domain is SAVISQKPSRDICQRGTSLTIQCQVDSQVTMMFWYRQQPGQSLTLIATANQGSEATYESGFVIDKFPISRPNLTFSTLTVSNMSPEDSSIYLCSVSQGGSDNQPQHFGDGTRLSIL.

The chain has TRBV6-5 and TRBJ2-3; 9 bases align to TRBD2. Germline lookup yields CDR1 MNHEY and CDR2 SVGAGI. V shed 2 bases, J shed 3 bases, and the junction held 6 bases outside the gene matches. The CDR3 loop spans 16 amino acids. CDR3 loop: CASSYRASGETDTQYF. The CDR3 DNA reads TGTGCCAGCAGTTACCGAGCTAGCGGGGAAACAGATACGCAGTATTTT.

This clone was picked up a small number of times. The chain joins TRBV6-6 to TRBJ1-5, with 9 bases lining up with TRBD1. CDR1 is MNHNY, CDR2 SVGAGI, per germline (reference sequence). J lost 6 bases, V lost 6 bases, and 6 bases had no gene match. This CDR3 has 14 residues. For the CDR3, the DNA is TGTGCCAGCAGACCGACAGGGGGATCTCAGCCCCAGCATTTT. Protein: CASRPTGGSQPQHF.

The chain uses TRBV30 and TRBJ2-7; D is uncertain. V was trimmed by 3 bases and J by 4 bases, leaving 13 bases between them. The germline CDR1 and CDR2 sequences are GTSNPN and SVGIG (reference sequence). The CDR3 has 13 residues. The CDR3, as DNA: TGTGCCTGGAGCCCTAACAGAATATACGAGCAGTACTTC. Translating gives CAWSPNRIYEQYF.

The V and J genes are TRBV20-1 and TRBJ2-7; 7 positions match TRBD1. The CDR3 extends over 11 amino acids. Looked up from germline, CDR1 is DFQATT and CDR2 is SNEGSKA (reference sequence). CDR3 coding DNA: TGCGGCATAACAGGGGAAAGCGAGCAGTACTTC. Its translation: CGITGESEQYF.

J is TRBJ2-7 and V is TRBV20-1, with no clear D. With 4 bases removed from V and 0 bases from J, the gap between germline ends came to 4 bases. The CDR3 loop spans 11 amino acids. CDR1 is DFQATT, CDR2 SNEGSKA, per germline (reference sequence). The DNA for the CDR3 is TGCAGTGCTACCTCCTCCTACGAGCAGTACTTC. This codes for CSATSSYEQYF.

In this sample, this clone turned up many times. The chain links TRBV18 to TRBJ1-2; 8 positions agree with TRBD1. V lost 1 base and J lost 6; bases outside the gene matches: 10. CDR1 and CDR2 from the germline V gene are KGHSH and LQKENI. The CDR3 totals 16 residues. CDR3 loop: CASSPLARQGTDGYTF. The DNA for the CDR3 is TGTGCCAGCTCACCACTCGCCCGACAGGGGACAGATGGCTACACCTTC.

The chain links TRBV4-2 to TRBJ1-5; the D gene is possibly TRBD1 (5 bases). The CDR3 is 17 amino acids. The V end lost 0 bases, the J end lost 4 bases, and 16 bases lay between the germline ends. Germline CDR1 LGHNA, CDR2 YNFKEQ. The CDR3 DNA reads TGTGCCAGCAGCCAAGAAGTAGGGGCAGTAGTAAATCAGCCCCAGCATTTT. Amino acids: CASSQEVGAVVNQPQHF.

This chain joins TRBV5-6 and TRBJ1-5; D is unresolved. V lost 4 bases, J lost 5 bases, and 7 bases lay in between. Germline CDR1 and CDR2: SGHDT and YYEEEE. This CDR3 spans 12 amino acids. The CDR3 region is CASSLYHQPQHF. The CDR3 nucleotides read TGTGCCAGCAGCCTGTATCATCAGCCCCAGCATTTT.

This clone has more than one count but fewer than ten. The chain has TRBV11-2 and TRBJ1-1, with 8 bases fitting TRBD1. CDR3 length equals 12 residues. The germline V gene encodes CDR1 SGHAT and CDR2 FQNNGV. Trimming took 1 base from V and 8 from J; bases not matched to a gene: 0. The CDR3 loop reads CASSLGQGEAFF. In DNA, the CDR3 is TGTGCCAGCAGCTTAGGACAGGGGGAAGCTTTCTTT.

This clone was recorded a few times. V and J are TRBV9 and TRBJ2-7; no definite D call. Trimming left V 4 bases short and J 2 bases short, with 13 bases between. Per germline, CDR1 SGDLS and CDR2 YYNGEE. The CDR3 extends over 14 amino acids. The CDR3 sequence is CASSPHTGPYEQYF. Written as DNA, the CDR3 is TGTGCCAGCAGCCCCCACACGGGTCCCTACGAGCAGTACTTC.

In nucleotides, the CDR3 is TGTGCCTGGAGTCGAGGGAAAGCCACTGAAGCTTTCTTT. Translated: CAWSRGKATEAFF. J is TRBJ1-1 and V is TRBV30; D uncertain. Germline V gene data show CDR1 as GTSNPN and CDR2 as SVGIG (reference sequence). The CDR3 runs 13 residues. Trimming pared 2 bases from V and 4 bases from J, leaving 11 bases between.

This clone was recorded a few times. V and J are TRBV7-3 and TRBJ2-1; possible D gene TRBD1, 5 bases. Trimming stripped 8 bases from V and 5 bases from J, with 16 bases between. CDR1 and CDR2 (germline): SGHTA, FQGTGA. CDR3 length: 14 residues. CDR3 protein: CASGPGHSNNEQFF. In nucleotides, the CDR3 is TGTGCCAGCGGGCCCGGACACTCGAACAATGAGCAGTTCTTC.

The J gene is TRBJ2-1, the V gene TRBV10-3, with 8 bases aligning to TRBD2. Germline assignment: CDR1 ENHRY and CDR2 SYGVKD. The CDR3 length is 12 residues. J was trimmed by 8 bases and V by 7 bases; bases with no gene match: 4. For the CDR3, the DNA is TGTGCCATCATGAGGACTAGCTATGAGCAGTTCTTC. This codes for CAIMRTSYEQFF.

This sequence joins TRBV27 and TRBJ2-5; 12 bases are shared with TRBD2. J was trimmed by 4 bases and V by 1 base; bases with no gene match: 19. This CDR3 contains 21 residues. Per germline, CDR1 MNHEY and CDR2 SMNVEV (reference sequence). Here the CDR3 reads CASSLFGPLLAGGPERETQYF. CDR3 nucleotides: TGTGCCAGCAGTTTATTTGGTCCATTGCTAGCGGGAGGGCCAGAGAGAGAGACCCAGTACTTC.

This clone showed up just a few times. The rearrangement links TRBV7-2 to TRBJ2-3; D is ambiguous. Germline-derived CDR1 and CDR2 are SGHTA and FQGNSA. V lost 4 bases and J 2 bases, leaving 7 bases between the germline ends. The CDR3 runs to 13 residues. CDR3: CASSYQITDTQYF. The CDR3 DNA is TGTGCCAGCAGCTACCAGATCACAGATACGCAGTATTTT.

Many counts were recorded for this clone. The CDR3 DNA reads TGCGCCAGCAGCCCTGGACACGGTGGGGGGGCCAACGTCCTGACTTTC. Amino acids: CASSPGHGGGANVLTF. The chain links TRBV5-1 to TRBJ2-6; D may be TRBD1 (5 bases). The CDR3 consists of 16 residues. From germline, CDR1 is SGHRS and CDR2 YFSETQ. Deletions cut 4 bases from V and 4 bases from J, with 15 bases between.